The present TCR beta chain was sequenced within a study of human T cells and chemical hapten exposure. As for the study in general: 2% DPC applied to a 2 cm by 2 cm arm area sensitized donors. The study's findings and limits: Positively correlated with patch test score were the counts of PT1 expanded TCRs.

Using its own MiXCR run on the RACE reads, TCRdb lists one record per CDR3 protein. The sample contains more than 300,000 distinct CDR3 sequences, around 5% of which appear only once. Indicated time point: pre-sensitization, week 0. Treatment of the sample: therapeutic diphenylcyclopropenone sensitization with weekly scalp DPC. People who gave samples had alopecia, were 18 to 70 years old, and were suitable for DPC. Someone pulled total RNA out of unfractionated whole blood. There are many counts of this clonotype. Its antigen is unknown. This TCR derives from a woman aged 18-29 years with alopecia areata. Some clones in this sample may be carry-over from other donors' samples. Sequenced here: whole blood, sampled in connection with sensitization to the hapten diphenylcyclopropenone (DPC).

CDR3 residues: CASSQPGYSPLHF. The CDR3 DNA reads as TGTGCCAGCAGCCAGCCGGGGTACTCACCCCTCCACTTT. This sequence joins TRBV3-1 and TRBJ1-6, with D uncertain. This CDR3 has 13 amino acids. CDR1 and CDR2 from the germline V gene are LGHDT and YNNKEL (reference sequence). The V end was cut by 3 bases, the J end by 10 bases, with 10 bases between.